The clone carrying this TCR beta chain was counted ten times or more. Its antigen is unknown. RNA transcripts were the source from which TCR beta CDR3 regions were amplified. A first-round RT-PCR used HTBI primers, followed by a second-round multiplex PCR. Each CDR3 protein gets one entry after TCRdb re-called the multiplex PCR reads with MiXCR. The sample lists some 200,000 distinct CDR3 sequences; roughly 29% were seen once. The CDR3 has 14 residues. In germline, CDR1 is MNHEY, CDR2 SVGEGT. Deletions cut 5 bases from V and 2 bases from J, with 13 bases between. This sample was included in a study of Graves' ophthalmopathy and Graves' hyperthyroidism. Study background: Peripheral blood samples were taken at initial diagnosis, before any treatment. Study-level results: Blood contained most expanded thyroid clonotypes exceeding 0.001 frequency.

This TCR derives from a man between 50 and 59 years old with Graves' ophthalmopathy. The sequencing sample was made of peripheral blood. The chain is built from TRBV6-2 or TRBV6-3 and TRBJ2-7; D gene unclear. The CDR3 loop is CASSAGDPTYEQYF. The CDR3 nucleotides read TGTGCCAGCAGTGCCGGCGATCCGACCTACGAGCAGTACTTC.